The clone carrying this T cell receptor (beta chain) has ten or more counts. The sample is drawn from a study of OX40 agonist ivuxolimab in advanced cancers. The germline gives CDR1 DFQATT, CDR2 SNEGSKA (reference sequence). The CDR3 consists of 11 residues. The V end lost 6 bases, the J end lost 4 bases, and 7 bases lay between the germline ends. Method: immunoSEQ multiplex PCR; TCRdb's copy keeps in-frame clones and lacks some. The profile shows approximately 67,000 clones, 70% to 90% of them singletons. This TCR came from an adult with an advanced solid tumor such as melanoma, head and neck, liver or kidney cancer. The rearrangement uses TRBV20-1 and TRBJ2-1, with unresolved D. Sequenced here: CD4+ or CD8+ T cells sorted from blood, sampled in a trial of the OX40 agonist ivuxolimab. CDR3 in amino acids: CSARSYNEQFF. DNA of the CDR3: TGCAGTGCCAGAAGTTACAATGAGCAGTTCTTC.